The entry that follows covers one TCR beta chain sequence. This sample stems from a study of sequential checkpoint blockade in melanoma. In the study overall: Patients were randomized 1:1 to nivolumab-then-ipilimumab or ipilimumab-then-nivolumab first-line. Maintenance nivolumab came after either treatment sequence.

The CDR3 totals 15 residues. The germline CDR1 and CDR2 sequences are SEHNR and FQNEAQ (reference sequence). Trimming left V 6 bases short and J 4 bases short, with 17 bases between. Treatment of the sample: randomized to nivolumab then ipilimumab (arm A) or the reverse (arm B). Sorted cells were live CD3+CD8+, lacking CD19 and CD56, from PBMCs. Assay: immunoSEQ multiplex PCR; the TCRdb copy retains only in-frame clones and omits some. The sample has over 10,000 clones; 60% to 80% are singletons. The source was CD8+ T cells sorted from blood (inferred from file names), collected from a patient given nivolumab and ipilimumab in sequence. The receptor was derived from a human donor with melanoma. The chain carries TRBV7-9 and TRBJ2-3; no reliable D call. The CDR3 sequence is CASRSPSASPDTQYF. The CDR3 DNA reads as TGTGCCAGCAGATCCCCGAGCGCATCCCCAGATACGCAGTATTTT.